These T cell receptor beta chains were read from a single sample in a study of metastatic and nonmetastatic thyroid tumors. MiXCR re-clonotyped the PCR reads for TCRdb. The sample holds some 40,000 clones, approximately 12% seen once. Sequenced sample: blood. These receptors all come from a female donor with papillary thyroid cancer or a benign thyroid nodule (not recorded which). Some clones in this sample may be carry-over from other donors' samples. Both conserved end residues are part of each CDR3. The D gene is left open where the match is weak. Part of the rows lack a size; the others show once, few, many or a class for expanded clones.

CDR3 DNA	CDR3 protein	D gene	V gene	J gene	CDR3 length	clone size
TGTGCCAGCAGTTTATGGGACGGGGTGAACGGCTACACCTTC	CASSLWDGVNGYTF	-	TRBV28	TRBJ1-2	14	many
TGTGCCAGCAGTTTATTGGCAGGGGGGAATTACGAGCAGTACTTC	CASSLLAGGNYEQYF	-	TRBV28	TRBJ2-7	15	medium-sized
TGTGCCAGCAGTACTCTAGCGGTGCGCTCCGAGCAGTACTTC	CASSTLAVRSEQYF	TRBD2	TRBV28	TRBJ2-7	14	many
TGTGCCACCAGTGATTTAATGGCGGGGAACACCGGGGAGCTGTTTTTT	CATSDLMAGNTGELFF	-	TRBV24-1	TRBJ2-2	16	many
TGTGCCAGCAGCTTAGGGCCAGCCAATGAGCAGTTCTTC	CASSLGPANEQFF	-	TRBV7-2	TRBJ2-1	13	many
TGTGCCAGCAGTCCGGACAGCTTCTATGGCTACACCTTC	CASSPDSFYGYTF	-	TRBV11-1	TRBJ1-2	13	-
TGTGCCAGCAGCCCGAACCGATCCGGGACAGGGAGCACAGATACGCAGTATTTT	CASSPNRSGTGSTDTQYF	TRBD1	TRBV6-6	TRBJ2-3	18	medium-sized
TGTGCCAGCAGTCTAGCGGGGGGGCCTGACGAGCAGTACTTC	CASSLAGGPDEQYF	TRBD2	TRBV7-8	TRBJ2-7	14	-
TGTGCCAGCGGTAGCGGGGCGGGTGGCTACACATTC	CASGSGAGGYTF	-	TRBV27	TRBJ1-2	12	-
TGTGCCAGCATCCCTCTGCGGGGACAGGGGTTAAATGAGCAGTTCTTC	CASIPLRGQGLNEQFF	TRBD1	TRBV28	TRBJ2-1	16	many
TGCGCCAGCAGCCTTGGACAGGGAGGGTACGGCTACACCTTC	CASSLGQGGYGYTF	TRBD1	TRBV5-1	TRBJ1-2	14	many
TGCGCCAGCAGCTTGGTCACAGTCTCGAACACTGAAGCTTTCTTT	CASSLVTVSNTEAFF	-	TRBV5-1	TRBJ1-1	15	many
TGTGCCAGCAGCAGGGGGGGGAACACTGAAGCTTTCTTT	CASSRGGNTEAFF	-	TRBV14	TRBJ1-1	13	many